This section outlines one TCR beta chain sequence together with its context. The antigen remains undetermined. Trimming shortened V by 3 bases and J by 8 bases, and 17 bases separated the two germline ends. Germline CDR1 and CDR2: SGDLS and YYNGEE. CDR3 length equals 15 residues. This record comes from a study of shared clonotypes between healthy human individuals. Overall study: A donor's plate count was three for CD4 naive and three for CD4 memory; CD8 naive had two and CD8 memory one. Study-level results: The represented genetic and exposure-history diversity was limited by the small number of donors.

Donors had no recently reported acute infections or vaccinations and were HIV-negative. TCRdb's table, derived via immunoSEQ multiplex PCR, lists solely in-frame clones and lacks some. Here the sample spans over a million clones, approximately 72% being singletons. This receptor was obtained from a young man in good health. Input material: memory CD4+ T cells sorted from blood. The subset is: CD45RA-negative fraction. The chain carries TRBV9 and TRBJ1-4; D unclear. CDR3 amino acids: CASSEQNTGGEKLFF. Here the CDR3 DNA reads TGTGCCAGCAGCGAACAGAACACCGGAGGGGAAAAACTGTTTTTT.